The clone carrying this T cell receptor (beta chain) was seen more than once but under ten times. Its antigen is unidentified. The sample comes from a study of post-analysis software for immune sequencing data. The overall study: Disease courses included relapsing-remitting, secondary progressive and progressive-relapsing multiple sclerosis.

Trimming left V 0 bases short and J 4 bases short, with 7 bases between. In germline, CDR1 is DFQATT, CDR2 SNEGSKA (reference sequence). The CDR3 has 12 residues. Whole-study findings and limits: Among multiple sclerosis patients, normalized Chao1 diversity was significantly below that of controls. Compared with controls, patients had more of about five TRBV segments, including TRBV5-6, TRBV5-1 and TRBV20-1.

cDNA libraries for TCR beta contained unique molecular identifiers. TCRdb fed the PCR reads into MiXCR, producing one record per CDR3 protein. This sample has more than 350,000 distinct CDR3 sequences, with 35% to 45% found just once. The receptor's source is a girl aged 2 to 10 with multiple sclerosis. This chain connects TRBV20-1 to TRBJ2-7; D not resolved. Sequenced: blood. CDR3 coding DNA: TGCAGTGCTAGAGAAGCAGAATACGAGCAGTACTTC. It codes for CSAREAEYEQYF.